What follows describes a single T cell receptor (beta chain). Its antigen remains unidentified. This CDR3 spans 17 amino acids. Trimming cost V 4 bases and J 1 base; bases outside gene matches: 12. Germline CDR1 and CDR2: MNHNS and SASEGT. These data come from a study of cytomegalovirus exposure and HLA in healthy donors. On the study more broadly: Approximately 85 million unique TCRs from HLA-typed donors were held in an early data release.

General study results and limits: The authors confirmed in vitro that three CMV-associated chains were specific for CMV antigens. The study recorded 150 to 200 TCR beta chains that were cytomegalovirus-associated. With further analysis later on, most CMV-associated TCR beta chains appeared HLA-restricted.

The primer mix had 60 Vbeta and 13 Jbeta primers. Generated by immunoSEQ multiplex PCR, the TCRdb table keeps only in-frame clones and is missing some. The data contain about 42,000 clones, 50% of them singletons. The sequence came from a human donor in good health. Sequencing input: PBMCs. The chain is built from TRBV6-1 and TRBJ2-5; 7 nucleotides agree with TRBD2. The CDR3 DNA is TGTGCCAGCAGTGGCCCCCGGGGGAGGGGAGCCCAAGAGACCCAGTACTTC. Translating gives CASSGPRGRGAQETQYF.